The source of this T cell receptor beta chain is a study of cytomegalovirus exposure and HLA in healthy donors listed by TCRdb under 2017. As for the study more broadly: An earlier analysis of approximately 640 of the donors reported about 250 Gb of sequence data and 117 million unique TCR beta sequences from about 179 million T cells. Approximately 300 gigabases of sequencing data and about 92 million unique TCR sequences made up an early release that covered 640 HLA-typed donors. The genetic ancestry cluster associated with self-reported Caucasian donors included around four fifths of the 398 genotyped donors. The study aimed to test whether signatures of past pathogen exposure could be identified by cataloging public T cell receptors. Using immunosequencing, the study profiled T cell repertoires from 550 to 750 subjects and related those repertoires to cytomegalovirus serostatus. Along with the roughly 700-subject first cohort, a separate validation cohort of 120 different subjects was used. To predict cytomegalovirus infection status, the study brought together high-throughput TCR immunosequencing, statistical association of individual TCRs with disease status, and machine learning. To study patterns of TCR occurrence, a later analysis re-analyzed previously published TCR beta repertoires from around 670 donors and added high-resolution HLA genotyping. Rather than drawing on any new phenotypic data, the later analysis identified candidate immune exposures from TCR beta sequences and the way those sequences occurred across donors. An earlier analysis of approximately 640 of the donors applied high-throughput TCR beta sequencing to assess whether each TCR beta V gene segment acted as functional or pseudogenic. Donor age, sex, ethnicity and CMV serostatus were compiled alongside the repertoire data. In a later genetic analysis, genome-wide SNP genotypes for 398 of the 666 donors were used, and that subset was treated as a discovery cohort. Every repertoire in the discovery cohort had been generated on one and the same sequencing platform. Class I and class II HLA loci were covered by the typing at four-digit resolution. Typing coverage varied by locus: roughly 620-640 donors for A, B, C, DRB1 and DQB1; roughly 500 for DQA1; nearly 610 for DPA1; 450 to 480 for DPB1. Roughly five DR-DQ haplotypes were handled as single units for association and clustering, since linkage in the cohort was strong. Among some 410 genotyped donors of the cohort, an average of approximately 230,000 unique TCR beta nucleotide sequences were sequenced per donor, about a sixth of them non-productive.

Library method: the immunoSEQ multiplex PCR assay. For the multiplex PCR, a mixture combining 60 forward primers for TCR Vbeta segments and 13 reverse primers for TCR Jbeta segments was used. The CDR3 region of rearranged TCR beta genes was amplified from genomic DNA by a multiplex PCR assay. The Illumina HiSeq System was used to sequence the amplified TCR beta libraries as 87-base-pair reads. On the authors' methods: Across the roughly 640 repertoires, a later analysis counted roughly 84 million unique TCR beta chains, roughly 11 million of which were shared by at least two donors. A nearest-neighbor algorithm error-corrected the raw reads and collapsed the reads into unique sequences, merging closely related sequences to remove PCR and sequencing errors. To assign V, D and J gene segments, CDR3 sequences were aligned to IMGT reference sequences. For a sequence to be retained, a match of at least six nucleotides was required to both a V gene segment and a J gene segment. A rearrangement counted as productive if the CDR3 had no stop codons and remained in frame with V and J, and every other rearrangement counted as non-productive. Following IMGT convention, CDR3 was defined as the stretch from the second conserved V-encoded cysteine to the conserved J-encoded phenylalanine. Sequences without an unambiguous match to a single V gene segment were excluded from the earlier analysis of almost 600 of the donors. An earlier analysis of just under 600 of the donors called V segments functional above 56.7% productive rearrangements and segregating when the between-donor standard deviation exceeded 5%. To diagnose cytomegalovirus status from the catalog of TCR beta chain sequences, a statistical classification framework was built. In a later analysis, TCR nucleotide sequences were compared against IMGT/GENE-DB human TR gene sequences so that V and J genes could be assigned. Using the TCRdist pipeline, a later analysis assigned CDR3 sequences along with most-parsimonious VDJ recombination scenarios. In a later analysis, every TCR beta chain was defined by the combination of its CDR3 amino acid sequence and its V-gene family, and reads without a unique V-gene family were dropped. In a later analysis, 500 to 700 highly shared, low-generation-probability nucleotide sequences were removed to address suspected cross-contamination and a sequencing artifact. A later analysis calculated a clonal expansion index for each public chain from normalized within-repertoire ranks of inferred template counts. A later analysis computed generation probabilities with a VDJ recombination model fitted to out-of-frame rearrangements, and checked the results against IGoR. In a later analysis, TCR-TCR, TCR-HLA and TCR-CMV co-occurrence was scored with hypergeometric tests, and a repertoire-size bias correction was applied to TCR pairs. In a later analysis, false discovery rates were estimated by permuting HLA or CMV assignments 20 times. In a later analysis, co-occurring TCRs were grouped using DBSCAN, with TCRdist sequence similarity added in when clustering inside HLA-allele-positive subsets. Co-occurrence clustering excluded repertoires with fewer than 30,000 or more than 120,000 public chains, plus five with anomalous nucleotide sharing. The table was pulled from immuneACCESS by TCRdb, which kept in-frame rearrangements only. Such tables lose some clones; where checked, under half of the loss comes from unresolved V genes, and the rest has no known cause. Clone size and V and J calls were adopted from that table, with D and trimming inferred from the DNA. The sample yields roughly 120,000 clones; about 72% were counted once. Almost 5% of the sample goes to the ten largest clones.

The cohort was made up of hundreds of healthy bone marrow donors. All cohort members were sampled while nominally healthy, although unrecorded immune exposures were likely present. The donor was CMV seropositive and was included in the group of 250 to 350 seropositive cohort members. Every donor gave a peripheral blood sample, and the peripheral blood mononuclear cells from that sample were used for TCR beta sequencing. The Qiagen DNeasy Blood Extraction Kit was used to extract genomic DNA from the blood cell samples. The CDR3 starts with the cysteine, ends with the phenylalanine, and has 15 residues. Only the CDR3 portion is preserved as DNA: 45 bases, with reading frame beginning at the first base. CDR1 SGHRS and CDR2 YFSETQ are derived from the germline V gene. The junction carries 10 bases between V and J, which are trimmed by 1 base and 3 bases respectively. The full study reports these points: According to a later analysis, TCR association rates differed among HLA loci, with DRB1 alleles showing the most associated TCRs and HLA-C alleles showing the fewest. The study gave a list of 150 to 200 TCR beta chains associated with cytomegalovirus. The presence/absence analyses assumed that sequencing depth was roughly uniform across donors, and that assumption may not be true. When HLA alleles, especially DR and DQ, strongly co-occurred, attributing TCR associations to individual alleles was difficult. Because HLA typing was unavailable for some donors at each locus, only the typed subset was used in association tests. A later analysis reported that several top co-occurrence clusters appeared linked to parvovirus B19, influenza, CMV and Epstein-Barr virus. According to a later analysis, most CMV-associated TCR beta chains appeared to be HLA-restricted, and the HLA associations seemed to be driven largely by CMV exposure. Linkage disequilibrium might explain the correlated functional status among segregating V segments, but an unknown experimental factor could not be excluded. At a false discovery rate of 0.05, a later analysis linked approximately 18,000 TCR beta sequences to specific HLA alleles. Because counts were too low, some 16 rarely observed V segments, including chromosome 9 orphons, were excluded from the earlier analysis of several hundred of the donors. Most TCR sequences were observed very rarely across donors, whereas some public TCRs were present in many individuals. It was suggested by the authors that the approach could potentially be generalized to other disease states and immunological phenotypes. A further reported finding was that TCR beta sequences accurately predicted the HLA-A and HLA-B alleles for most subjects in the first cohort. The only immune exposure information available for the cohort was CMV serostatus. A later genetic analysis reported fewer N-insertions in productive TCRs among donors in an Asian-associated ancestry cluster than the roughly 700-donor mean. Broadly in line with IMGT annotations, most TCR beta V segments showed up in productive rearrangements about 87% or about 30% of the time in an earlier analysis of 450 to 750 of the donors. Because the 87-base-pair reads could not distinguish some IMGT-functional V segments, including TRBV6-2 and TRBV6-3, those segments were excluded. In vitro tests confirmed that a few of the cytomegalovirus-associated TCR beta chains recognize cytomegalovirus antigens. This cohort had only TCR beta chains sequenced, and the lack of alpha or paired-chain data limited which features could be detected. A group of highly shared sequence variants was considered likely to be a technical artifact of the sequencing pipeline. A later analysis found that HLA-associated TCR beta chains were more clonally expanded and had lower generation probabilities than equally common non-associated chains. The classifier was reported to diagnose cytomegalovirus status with high specificity and sensitivity in both the original cohort and the validation cohort. An association between a missense DCLRE1C variant and V-gene and J-gene trimming of TCR beta chains was found in a later genetic analysis and replicated in an independent cohort.

Worth noting for this clone: No antigen is known for it. No base quality information exists; no much larger clone differs at one position.

This sequence originates from a man between 50 and 59 years old in good health and CMV-seropositive. Sequencing input: PBMCs. The receptor chain draws on TRBV5-1 and TRBJ2-2; a weak D assignment points to TRBD2 (6 bases agree). The nucleotide sequence is TGCGCCAGCAGCTTGCCTAGCGCCGACACCGGGGAGCTGTTTTTT. Translated, it reads CASSLPSADTGELFF.